This is a list of T cell receptor beta chains from one sample in a study of T cells in Graves' hyperthyroidism and ophthalmopathy. TCRdb reanalysed the multiplex PCR reads using MiXCR and keeps one entry per CDR3 protein. The sample shows around 690,000 distinct CDR3 sequences, roughly 17% of them seen only once. The specimen sequenced was blood. The receptors originated from a man over 45 with Graves' hyperthyroidism. The CDR3 runs from the conserved cysteine through the conserved F or W. The D gene is left open where the match is weak. A clone size is listed for some rows: how often the clone was seen (once, few, many), or a class if it is expanded.

CDR3 length: 17
J gene: TRBJ1-4
V gene: TRBV15
D gene: .
clone size: .
CDR3 protein: CATSTRTGFRTNEKLFF
CDR3 DNA: TGTGCCACCAGCACCCGGACCGGATTTCGGACTAATGAAAAACTGTTTTTT

CDR3 length: 14
J gene: TRBJ1-2
V gene: TRBV6-5
D gene: .
clone size: few
CDR3 protein: CASSYDSGDYGYTF
CDR3 DNA: TGTGCCAGCAGTTACGACTCTGGGGACTATGGCTACACCTTC

CDR3 length: 13
J gene: TRBJ2-5
V gene: TRBV7-2
D gene: .
clone size: .
CDR3 protein: CASSSHPSETQYF
CDR3 DNA: TGTGCCAGCAGCTCCCATCCCTCAGAGACCCAGTACTTC

CDR3 length: 13
J gene: TRBJ2-5
V gene: TRBV27
D gene: .
clone size: many
CDR3 protein: CASSKEIQETQYF
CDR3 DNA: TGTGCCAGCAGTAAGGAGATCCAAGAGACCCAGTACTTC

CDR3 length: 15
J gene: TRBJ2-3
V gene: TRBV28
D gene: TRBD2
clone size: .
CDR3 protein: CASIPSGRATDTQYF
CDR3 DNA: TGTGCCAGCATTCCAAGCGGGAGGGCCACAGATACGCAGTATTTT

CDR3 length: 14
J gene: TRBJ2-7
V gene: TRBV13
D gene: .
clone size: few
CDR3 protein: CASSLRDGVYEQYF
CDR3 DNA: TGTGCCAGCAGCTTACGGGACGGAGTCTACGAGCAGTACTTC

CDR3 length: 16
J gene: TRBJ2-3
V gene: TRBV20-1
D gene: TRBD2
clone size: few
CDR3 protein: CSASDPREGSTDTQYF
CDR3 DNA: TGCAGTGCTAGTGACCCGCGGGAGGGAAGCACAGATACGCAGTATTTT

CDR3 length: 16
J gene: TRBJ2-7
V gene: TRBV5-1
D gene: .
clone size: many
CDR3 protein: CASSLALDRSSYEQYF
CDR3 DNA: TGCGCCAGCAGCTTGGCCCTGGACAGATCCTCCTACGAGCAGTACTTC

CDR3 length: 17
J gene: TRBJ1-4
V gene: TRBV2
D gene: .
clone size: .
CDR3 protein: CASSEASGGSGTGKLFF
CDR3 DNA: TGTGCCAGCAGTGAAGCTTCGGGGGGCAGTGGTACTGGAAAACTGTTTTTT

CDR3 length: 15
J gene: TRBJ2-5
V gene: TRBV6-4
D gene: TRBD2
clone size: .
CDR3 protein: CASSGIGRGQETQYF
CDR3 DNA: TGTGCCAGCAGTGGTATCGGGAGGGGGCAAGAGACCCAGTACTTC

CDR3 length: 14
J gene: TRBJ1-3
V gene: TRBV30
D gene: TRBD1
clone size: .
CDR3 protein: CAWSTQGAGNTIYF
CDR3 DNA: TGTGCCTGGAGTACTCAGGGGGCTGGAAACACCATATATTTT

CDR3 length: 15
J gene: TRBJ2-3
V gene: TRBV7-3
D gene: .
clone size: .
CDR3 protein: CASSLELVPADTQYF
CDR3 DNA: TGTGCCAGCAGCCTCGAACTAGTGCCAGCGGATACGCAGTATTTT

CDR3 length: 16
J gene: TRBJ2-1
V gene: TRBV5-1
D gene: .
clone size: .
CDR3 protein: CASSLRETGPYNEQFF
CDR3 DNA: TGCGCCAGCAGCTTGAGGGAGACGGGTCCCTACAATGAGCAGTTCTTC

CDR3 length: 11
J gene: TRBJ2-7
V gene: TRBV10-3
D gene: TRBD1
clone size: many
CDR3 protein: CAIQTGFEQYF
CDR3 DNA: TGTGCCATCCAGACAGGGTTCGAGCAGTACTTC

CDR3 length: 14
J gene: TRBJ2-3
V gene: TRBV20-1
D gene: .
clone size: many
CDR3 protein: CSAAGPNYTDTQYF
CDR3 DNA: TGCAGTGCTGCCGGGCCCAACTACACAGATACGCAGTATTTT

CDR3 length: 14
J gene: TRBJ2-5
V gene: TRBV9
D gene: .
clone size: many
CDR3 protein: CASSDGTSQETQYF
CDR3 DNA: TGTGCCAGCAGCGACGGGACATCTCAAGAGACCCAGTACTTC

CDR3 length: 16
J gene: TRBJ1-2
V gene: TRBV19
D gene: .
clone size: many
CDR3 protein: CASSIDRTAYPYGYTF
CDR3 DNA: TGTGCCAGTAGTATAGACCGGACAGCTTACCCCTATGGCTACACCTTC